The clone carrying this TCR beta chain was seen many times. Its target is unknown. Unique molecular identifiers were used to barcode this TCRbeta library. TCRdb re-called the PCR reads through MiXCR, storing one row per CDR3 protein. The top ten clones hold under 5% of a sample with 180,000 or so distinct CDR3 sequences, 5% to 7.5% of them seen once. V shed 2 bases and J shed 4 bases, with 18 bases lying between them. Germline V gene sequence: CDR1 MNHEY, CDR2 SVGEGT. The CDR3 contains 16 residues. This sample stems from a study of T-cell reconstitution after alpha-beta-depleted transplantation in children. Broader study findings: After transplant, at about two months, alpha-beta T cells were reportedly derived from several hundred expanded graft clones. Some patients' high day-60 TCRbeta diversity was attributed to recipient cells surviving conditioning. One year post-transplant, T-cell counts and diversity were largely derived from T cells produced anew.

This clonotype was sampled from a girl under three years old with combined immunodeficiency, due to receive a stem cell transplant. Sequenced here: PBMCs, sampled before TCRalphabeta/CD19-depleted stem cell transplant. This sequence joins TRBV6-2 or TRBV6-3 and TRBJ2-7; D uncertain. CDR3 sequence: CASSYRLTETSYEQYF. The CDR3 DNA reads as TGTGCCAGCAGTTACAGATTAACAGAGACCTCATACGAGCAGTACTTC.